This T cell receptor beta chain emerged from a study of neurological immune-mediated disorders. Study observations and caveats: Clinical and MRI features did not associate with the cluster found in multiple sclerosis patients. No expanded-clone CDR3 amino acid sequence recurred across subjects, suggesting private TCR-beta repertoires.

5'RACE employing 10-nucleotide random UMIs yielded the cDNA. A single record per CDR3 protein comes from TCRdb applying MiXCR to the 5' RACE reads. This table holds 85,000 to 100,000 distinct CDR3 sequences, roughly 3.5% found once. Trimming at V came to 6 bases and at J to 4 bases, leaving 3 bases not matched to a gene. The CDR3 spans 13 residues. This clonotype was observed many times. As yet, its antigen is unknown. The material sequenced was PBMCs. The TCR sequence derives from a young woman with multiple sclerosis. V gene TRBV12-3 or TRBV12-4 combines with J gene TRBJ2-7; 10 nucleotides line up with TRBD2. Written as DNA, the CDR3 is TGTGCCAGCAGCGGGACTAGCGTGTACGAGCAGTACTTC. Protein: CASSGTSVYEQYF.